What follows are 9 T cell receptor beta chains derived from one specimen sequenced in a study of human T cells and chemical hapten exposure. As for time point: patch test 1, 2 weeks after DPC sensitization. The treatment is: therapeutic diphenylcyclopropenone sensitization with weekly scalp DPC. TCRdb fed the RACE reads into MiXCR, producing one record per CDR3 protein. The sample has around 71,000 distinct CDR3 sequences; roughly 9.2% are singletons. The sample was whole blood, taken in connection with sensitization to the hapten diphenylcyclopropenone (DPC). The receptors shown here come from a middle-aged woman with alopecia areata. Some clones in this sample may be carry-over from other donors' samples.

This clonotype occurred a few times. The chain couples TRBV6-2 or TRBV6-3 to TRBJ1-3; D not certain. The CDR3 is 15 residues long. V lost 7 bases, J lost 0 bases, and 13 bases lay in between. CDR1 and CDR2 from the germline V gene are MNHEY and SVGEGT. CDR3 DNA sequence: TGTGCCAGCACGGAGGGCGCCTACTCTGGAAACACCATATATTTT. Its protein product is CASTEGAYSGNTIYF.

Ten or more counts support this clonotype. The gene calls are TRBV12-3 or TRBV12-4 and TRBJ2-3, with 11 bases matching TRBD2. CDR3 size: 16 residues. V was clipped by 5 bases and J by 5 bases; unmatched bases: 9. CDR3 amino acids: CASSPRLAGQQDTQYF. DNA of the CDR3: TGTGCCAGCAGTCCCCGACTAGCGGGGCAACAAGATACGCAGTATTTT.

The table lists this clonotype with many counts. The chain combines TRBV28 with TRBJ1-1, with D uncertain. The germline gives CDR1 MDHEN, CDR2 SYDVKM. V was shortened by 4 bases and J by 4 bases, with 13 bases between the two germline ends. The CDR3 runs to 14 residues. The CDR3 region is CASSSEEDGTEAFF. The CDR3, as DNA: TGTGCCAGCAGTTCGGAAGAGGACGGCACTGAAGCTTTCTTT.

This clonotype was detected many times. V gene TRBV7-2 combines with J gene TRBJ2-7, with 7 bases that match TRBD2. This CDR3 region has 15 residues. V lost 3 bases and J lost 2; bases outside the gene matches: 7. Germline V gene lookup returns CDR1 SGHTA and CDR2 FQGNSA. The CDR3 loop is CASSFGTTTTYEQYF. CDR3 DNA sequence: TGTGCCAGCAGCTTCGGGACTACCACGACCTACGAGCAGTACTTC.

There are a few counts of this clonotype. This chain links TRBV20-1 with TRBJ2-7, with D possibly being TRBD1 (5 bases). V was clipped by 3 bases and J by 4 bases, with 19 bases between them. Per germline, CDR1 DFQATT and CDR2 SNEGSKA (reference sequence). CDR3 length: 15 residues. As DNA, the CDR3 is TGCAGTGCTAGGGAGTACAGGTTAAGGCGGTACGAGCAGTACTTC. As protein: CSAREYRLRRYEQYF.

This clonotype appeared many times. The V call is TRBV7-6, the J call TRBJ2-1; D uncertain. The V end lost 1 base, the J end lost 8 bases, and 15 bases lay between the germline ends. The V gene's germline CDR1 is SGHVS and CDR2 FNYEAQ. This CDR3 contains 15 residues. CDR3 nucleotides: TGTGCCAGCAGCTTAGTTGCGCCAATGGGTCATGAGCAGTTCTTC. It codes for CASSLVAPMGHEQFF.

The sample holds many counts of this clonotype. V gene TRBV9 combines with J gene TRBJ1-6; TRBD1 matches 8 bases. Germline V gene data show CDR1 as SGDLS and CDR2 as YYNGEE. Trimming removed 6 bases from V and 9 bases from J; junction bases left unmatched: 8. This CDR3 has 14 residues. CDR3 sequence: CASTTGQGSSPLHF. The DNA for the CDR3 is TGTGCCAGCACCACAGGACAGGGAAGTTCACCCCTCCACTTT.

Many counts were recorded for this clonotype. The chain is built from TRBV3-1 and TRBJ2-1; D gene uncertain. This CDR3 comprises 15 residues. Germline V gene data show CDR1 as LGHDT and CDR2 as YNNKEL (reference sequence). The germline V and J ends were trimmed by 6 bases and 0 bases, with 12 bases remaining between them. Here the CDR3 DNA reads TGTGCCAGCAGTCCAGGTTCAATCTCCTACAATGAGCAGTTCTTC. Amino acid sequence: CASSPGSISYNEQFF.

As to this clonotype: Its ends do not fully match the called genes, so a read error is possible. The chain links TRBV7-9 to TRBJ1-5; D is perhaps TRBD1 (5 bases). The germline V gene encodes CDR1 SEHNR and CDR2 FQNEAQ (reference sequence). The CDR3 runs 13 residues. CDR3 nucleotide sequence: TGTGCCAGCAGCTTCTCAGGGTATCAGCCCCAGCATTTC. It yields the protein CASSFSGYQPQHF.